This TCR beta chain was identified during a study of cytomegalovirus exposure and HLA in healthy donors. Germline loops: CDR1 SGDLS, CDR2 YYNGEE. The CDR3 extends over 18 amino acids. The V gene lost 0 bases and the J gene lost 6 bases, with 21 bases spanning the gap. Primers for the PCR totalled 60 Vbeta and 13 Jbeta. Using immunoSEQ multiplex PCR, the repertoire was profiled, and TCRdb retains in-frame clones only, with some absent. Among about 200,000 clones listed, 80% to 85% were seen once. The rearrangement links TRBV9 to TRBJ2-2; the D gene is possibly TRBD2 (6 bases). This sequence originates from a middle-aged woman in good health and CMV-seronegative. The sequenced sample was PBMCs. The CDR3 spells CASSVVPGEFALAGELFF. CDR3 bases: TGTGCCAGCAGCGTAGTGCCGGGGGAGTTTGCGCTAGCCGGGGAGCTGTTTTTT.